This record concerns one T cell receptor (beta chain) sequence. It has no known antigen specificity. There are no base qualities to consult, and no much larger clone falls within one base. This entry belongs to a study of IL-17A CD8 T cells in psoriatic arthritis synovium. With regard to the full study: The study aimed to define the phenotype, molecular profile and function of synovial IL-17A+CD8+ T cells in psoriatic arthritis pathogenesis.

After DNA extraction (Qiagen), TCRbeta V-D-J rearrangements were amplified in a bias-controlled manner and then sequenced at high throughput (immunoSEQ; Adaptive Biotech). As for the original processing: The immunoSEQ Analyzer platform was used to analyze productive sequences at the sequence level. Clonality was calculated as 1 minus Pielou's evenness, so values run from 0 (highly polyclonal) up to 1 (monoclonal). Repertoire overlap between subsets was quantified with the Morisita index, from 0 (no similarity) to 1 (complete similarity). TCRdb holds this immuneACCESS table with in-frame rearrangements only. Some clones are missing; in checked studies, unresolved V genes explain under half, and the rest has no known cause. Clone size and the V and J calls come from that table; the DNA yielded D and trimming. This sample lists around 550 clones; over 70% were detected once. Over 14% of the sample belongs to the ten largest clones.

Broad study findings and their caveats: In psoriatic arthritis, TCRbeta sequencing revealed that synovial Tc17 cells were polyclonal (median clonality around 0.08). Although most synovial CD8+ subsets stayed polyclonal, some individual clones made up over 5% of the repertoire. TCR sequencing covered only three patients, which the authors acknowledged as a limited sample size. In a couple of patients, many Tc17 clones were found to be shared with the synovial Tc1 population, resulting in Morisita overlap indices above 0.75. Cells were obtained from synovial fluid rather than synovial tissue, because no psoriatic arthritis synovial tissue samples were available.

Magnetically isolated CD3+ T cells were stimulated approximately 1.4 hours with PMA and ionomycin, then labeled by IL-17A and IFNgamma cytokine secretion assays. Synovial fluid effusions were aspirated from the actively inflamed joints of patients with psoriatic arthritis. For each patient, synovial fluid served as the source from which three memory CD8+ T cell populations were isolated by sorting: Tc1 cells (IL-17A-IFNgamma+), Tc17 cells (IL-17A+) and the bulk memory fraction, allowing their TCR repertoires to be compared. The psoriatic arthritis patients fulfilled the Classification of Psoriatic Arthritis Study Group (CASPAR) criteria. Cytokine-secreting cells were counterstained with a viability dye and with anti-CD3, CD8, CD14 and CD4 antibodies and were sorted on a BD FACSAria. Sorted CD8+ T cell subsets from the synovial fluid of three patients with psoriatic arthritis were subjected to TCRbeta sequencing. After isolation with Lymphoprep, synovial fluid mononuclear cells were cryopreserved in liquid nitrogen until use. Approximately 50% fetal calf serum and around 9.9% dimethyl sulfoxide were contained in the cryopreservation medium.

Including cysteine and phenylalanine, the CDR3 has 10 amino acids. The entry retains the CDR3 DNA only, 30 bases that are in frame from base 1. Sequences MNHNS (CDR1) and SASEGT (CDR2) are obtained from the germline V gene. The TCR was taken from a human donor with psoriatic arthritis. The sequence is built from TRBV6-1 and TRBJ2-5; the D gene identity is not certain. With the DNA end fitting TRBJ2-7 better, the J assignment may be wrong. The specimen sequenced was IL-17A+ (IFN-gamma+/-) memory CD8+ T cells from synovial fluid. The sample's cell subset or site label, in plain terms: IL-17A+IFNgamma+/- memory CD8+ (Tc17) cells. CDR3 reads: CAGGTYEQYF. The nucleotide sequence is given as TGTGCCGGTGGAACCTACGAGCAGTACTTC.